Here is one T cell receptor (beta chain) with its context. What it recognizes is unknown. These data originate in a study of shared clonotypes between healthy human individuals. The study's findings and limits: In contrast to clonotypes shared by all four donors, non-shared clonotypes had lower generation probabilities.

The ends were cut back, 4 bases at V and 6 bases at J, with 10 bases in the middle. Germline-derived CDR1 and CDR2 are SGHTA and FQGNSA. There are 13 residues in the CDR3. In the original workflow: Filtering differed for immunoSEQ, which gave only junction sequences without quality scores. The protocol was immunoSEQ multiplex PCR, while the TCRdb copy is restricted to in-frame clones and leaves out a portion. The V and J calls and clone size were taken over from that table, and D and trimming were inferred from the DNA. Of hundreds of thousands of clones listed, 60% to 75% are singletons. The V and J genes are TRBV7-2 and TRBJ2-1; a weak D match, TRBD2 (5 bases). This TCR derives from a woman aged 25 to 39 in good health. The sequenced sample was memory CD4+ T cells sorted from blood. Specified subset: CD45RA-negative fraction. The CDR3 sequence is CASSSQRGNEQFF. The DNA for the CDR3 is TGTGCCAGCAGCTCCCAACGGGGCAATGAGCAGTTCTTC.